The clone carrying this T cell receptor (beta chain) was recorded once. What it binds is unknown. The germline CDR1 and CDR2 sequences are MDHEN and SYDVKM. V lost 5 bases to trimming and J lost 8 bases; unmatched junction nucleotides: 10. The length of the CDR3 is 15 residues. The sample originates from a study of PD-1 blockade in classical Hodgkin lymphoma. The overall study: Patients were treated with nivolumab at 3 mg/kg, and this was given intravenously every 2 weeks.

No patient escaped relapse after autologous stem cell transplantation, and brentuximab vedotin exposure varied. Sequenced by immunoSEQ multiplex PCR; TCRdb stores in-frame clones only, minus some. This repertoire shows about 43,000 clones, roughly 78% found once; its top ten account for roughly 2.8%. The study, taken as a whole, reports: The baseline diversity of complete responders showed similarity to that of newly diagnosed patients. Nivolumab initiation under 1 year post-ASCT meant exclusion.

The receptor's source is a human donor with classical Hodgkin lymphoma. The chain uses TRBV28 and TRBJ1-4, with 8 bases matching TRBD1. Sequenced material: peripheral blood mononuclear cells (PBMCs), taken before the second cycle of nivolumab. Here the CDR3 reads CASSETGGLGEKLFF. CDR3 bases: TGTGCCAGCAGTGAAACAGGGGGACTTGGGGAAAAACTGTTTTTT.